This T cell receptor (beta chain) was found in a study of vaccination effects on CD4 cells after COVID-19. Across the whole study: Antigen-specific CD4+ T cells expanded by the ViraFEST assay with viral peptide pools were then sequenced. Wells each received 1.8 million or so PBMC, cultured with approximately 10 IU/ml IL-2 and 10 ug/ml peptides.

At the end of roughly 9 days of culture, CD4+ T cells were isolated. Each participant was given two doses of one vaccine (BNT162b2 or mRNA-1273). The table came from immunoSEQ multiplex PCR; TCRdb's copy has only in-frame clones and leaves some out. The sample lists tens of thousands of clones, 70% to 80% occurring once. Study outcomes and limitations: By a late point after vaccination, infection- and vaccine-induced clones had shrunk markedly through clonal contraction. Small numbers of convalescent patients limited the study. It also lacked early post-infection timepoints.

This clone was observed a few times. The antigen is unknown. The germline V gene has CDR1 SGHDT and CDR2 YYEEEE. The CDR3 has 13 residues. V lost 0 bases and J lost 2, with 6 bases in between. Material: CD4+ T cells from PBMCs cultured without peptide, obtained after COVID-19 vaccination. This TCR derives from a human donor who received a COVID-19 vaccine. The gene calls are TRBV5-6 and TRBJ2-7; D is ambiguous. CDR3 in DNA: TGTGCCAGCAGCTTGGCAGGTACCTACGAGCAGTACGTC. Amino acids: CASSLAGTYEQYV.